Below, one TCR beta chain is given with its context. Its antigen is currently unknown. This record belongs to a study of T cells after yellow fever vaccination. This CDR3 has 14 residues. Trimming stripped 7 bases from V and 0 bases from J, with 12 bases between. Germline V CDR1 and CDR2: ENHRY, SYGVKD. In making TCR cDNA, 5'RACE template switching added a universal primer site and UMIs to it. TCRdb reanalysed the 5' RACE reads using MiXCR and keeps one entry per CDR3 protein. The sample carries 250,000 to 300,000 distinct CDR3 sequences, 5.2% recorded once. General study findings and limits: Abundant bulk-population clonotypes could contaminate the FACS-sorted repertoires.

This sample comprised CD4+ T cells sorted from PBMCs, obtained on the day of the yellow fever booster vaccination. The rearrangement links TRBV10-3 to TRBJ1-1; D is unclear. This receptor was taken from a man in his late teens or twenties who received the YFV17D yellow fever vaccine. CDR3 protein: CAITYSVMNTEAFF. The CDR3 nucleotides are TGTGCCATCACCTACAGCGTCATGAACACTGAAGCTTTCTTT.